Shown below are 10 T cell receptor beta chains from a single sample sequenced in a study of monozygotic twins with inflammatory bowel disease. TCRdb reanalyzed the 5' RACE reads and collapses them to one entry per CDR3 protein, without DNA. This sample's table reports roughly 320,000 distinct CDR3 sequences. The sequencing input was blood. The receptors were gathered from a human donor with ulcerative colitis or Crohn's disease, or a healthy co-twin of an affected twin (not recorded which).

The V call is TRBV12-3 or TRBV12-4, the J call TRBJ2-7. This CDR3 has 13 residues. The CDR3 reads CASSSGDTYEQYF.

V and J are TRBV7-8 and TRBJ2-6; TCRdb outputs TRBD2, but without DNA this stays unchecked. The CDR3 extends over 14 amino acids. Germline CDR1 is SGHVS and CDR2 is FQNEAQ. CDR3 protein: CASTLEEGANVLTF. Full variable domain (remainder filled in from reference TRBV7-8 and TRBJ2-6): GAGVSQSPRYKVAKRGQDVALRCDPISGHVSLFWYQQALGQGPEFLTYFQNEAQLDKSGLPSDRFFAERPEGSVSTLKIQRTQQEDSAVYLCASTLEEGANVLTFGAGSRLTVL.

The chain uses TRBV9 and TRBJ1-1. CDR3 length: 15 amino acids. From germline, CDR1 is SGDLS and CDR2 YYNGEE. This CDR3 is CASSVVRAKNTEAFF.

This chain joins TRBV20-1 and TRBJ2-7; TCRdb's D call, TRBD2, is unchecked because there is no DNA. The CDR3 runs 17 residues. Germline V gives CDR1 DFQATT, CDR2 SNEGSKA (reference sequence). The CDR3 is CSANSIAAAGPLRQQYF.

The CDR3 sequence is CASRPSGGARTDTQYF. This chain joins TRBV6-1 and TRBJ2-3; the TCRdb call, TRBD2, lacks DNA for checking. The CDR3 is made up of 16 amino acids. Looked up from germline, CDR1 is MNHNS and CDR2 is SASEGT.

This chain uses TRBV10-3 with TRBJ2-1; the D call of TRBD2 rests on TCRdb alone, since no DNA is present to check it. Germline loops: CDR1 ENHRY, CDR2 SYGVKD. This CDR3 region has 16 residues. The CDR3 protein is CAISEPAGSSYNEQFF.

V and J are TRBV27 and TRBJ2-1; the TCRdb D gene call, TRBD1, has no DNA to confirm it. The CDR3 runs 11 residues. From germline, CDR1 is MNHEY and CDR2 SMNVEV (reference sequence). CDR3 protein: CASIRGDKQFF.

The genes are TRBV21-1 and TRBJ1-5; TCRdb returns TRBD1, unconfirmable since there is no DNA. TRBV21-1 is a known pseudogene. The CDR3 is 16 residues long. CDR3 sequence reads: CASSKATRVGNQPQHF.

This chain connects TRBV10-3 to TRBJ1-3; TCRdb returns TRBD1, unconfirmable since there is no DNA. The germline CDR1 and CDR2 sequences are ENHRY and SYGVKD. This CDR3 spans 13 amino acids. The CDR3 loop is CAIRAGGGNTIYF.

The chain joins TRBV13 to TRBJ2-7; TCRdb proposes TRBD1, but this gene call is untestable without DNA. Germline assignment: CDR1 PRHDT and CDR2 FYEKMQ (reference sequence). The CDR3 covers 12 residues. The CDR3 sequence: CASSNGQAKQYF. The full variable domain, rest sourced from reference TRBV13 and TRBJ2-7, is AAGVIQSPRHLIKEKRETATLKCYPIPRHDTVYWYQQGPGQDPQFLISFYEKMQSDKGSIPDRFSAQQFSDYHSELNMSSLELGDSALYFCASSNGQAKQYFGPGTRLTVT.